This T cell receptor (beta chain) stems from a study of T cells in Graves' hyperthyroidism and ophthalmopathy. This clonotype has ten or more counts. The antigen is unknown. The source material, RNA transcripts, was used to amplify TCR beta CDR3 regions. Initially, a first-round RT-PCR of the TCR CDR3 employed the HTBI primer set. Each CDR3 protein gets one entry after TCRdb re-called the multiplex PCR reads with MiXCR. The top ten clones hold about 40% of a sample with about 300,000 distinct CDR3 sequences, roughly 18% of them seen once. Broader study findings: A model of 13 V-J pairs discriminated ophthalmopathy from stable hyperthyroidism.

The clonotype comes from a man aged 45-60 years with Graves' ophthalmopathy. Sequencing was carried out using blood.

The CDR3 region has the DNA TGTGCCAGCAGACAGGGGGTGAGAGATACGCAGTATTTT. It codes for CASRQGVRDTQYF. V and J are TRBV27 and TRBJ2-3, with 8 bases lining up with TRBD1. Germline assignment: CDR1 MNHEY and CDR2 SMNVEV (reference sequence). The CDR3 consists of 13 residues. V lost 6 bases to trimming and J lost 5 bases; unmatched junction nucleotides: 4.